The 7 T cell receptor beta chains in this list originate from one sample, sequenced in a study of T cell responses to AZD1222 COVID-19 vaccine. Method: immunoSEQ multiplex PCR; TCRdb's copy keeps in-frame clones and lacks some. Of around 71,000 clones listed, about 82% were seen once; the top ten hold roughly 3.1%. Here the sequenced sample was peripheral blood, taken on day 0 of AZD1222 vaccination. The source of these receptors is an adult in good health.

About this clone: One junction end does not reproduce the germline sequence, and a read error may be involved. The gene calls are TRBV29-1 and TRBJ2-1; D is unresolved. The germline V gene has CDR1 SQVTM and CDR2 ANQGSEA. This CDR3 has 12 residues. The CDR3 reads CSLEDQHNEQFF. The DNA of the CDR3 is TGCAGCCTTGAGGACCAACACAATGAGCAGTTCTTC.

V and J are TRBV3-1 (or the pseudogene TRBV3-2) and TRBJ1-2; maybe TRBD1 (5 bases). This CDR3 has 14 residues. Trimming took 5 bases from V and 8 from J, leaving 18 bases between them. The germline V gene has CDR1 LGHDT and CDR2 YNNKEL (reference sequence). CDR3 DNA: TGTGCCAGCAGCTGGGGCAGTGGCCCGGAGGGCTACACCTTC. As protein: CASSWGSGPEGYTF.

The sample holds a few counts of this clone. V is TRBV5-1 and J is TRBJ2-7; D is undetermined. Germline loops: CDR1 SGHRS, CDR2 YFSETQ. V was clipped by 0 bases and J by 7 bases, with 17 bases between them. The CDR3 has 15 amino acids. CDR3 nucleotides: TGCGCCAGCAGCTTGGGTCCGGGCTTCAAGGTTGAGCAGTACTTC. Amino acids: CASSLGPGFKVEQYF.

The V call is TRBV11-2, the J call TRBJ2-2; D is ambiguous. Per germline, CDR1 SGHAT and CDR2 FQNNGV. V was clipped by 5 bases and J by 5 bases, with 18 bases between them. CDR3 size: 16 residues. CDR3 bases: TGTGCCAGCAGCCCGAGTAAGACCCCGCGGACCGGGGAGCTGTTTTTT. Translating it yields CASSPSKTPRTGELFF.

In its sample, this clone was seen a few times. The rearrangement uses TRBV19 and TRBJ1-1; D might be TRBD1 (5 bases). Trimming pared 0 bases from V and 6 bases from J, leaving 11 bases between. Germline assignment: CDR1 LNHDA and CDR2 SQIVND (reference sequence). The CDR3 runs 14 residues. The CDR3 loop is CASSIEGARAEAFF. In DNA form, the CDR3 reads TGTGCCAGTAGTATAGAAGGGGCTCGGGCTGAAGCTTTCTTT. Combining the CDR3 with reference TRBV19 and TRBJ1-1 gives the whole variable domain DGGITQSPKYLFRKEGQNVTLSCEQNLNHDAMYWYRQDPGQGLRLIYYSQIVNDFQKGDIAEGYSVSREKKESFPLTVTSAQKNPTAFYLCASSIEGARAEAFFGQGTRLTVV.

This clone was counted only a few times. The V gene is TRBV25-1, the J gene TRBJ1-2; the D is unclear. The germline V gene has CDR1 MGHDK and CDR2 SYGVNS. V lost 4 bases and J 1 base, leaving 1 base between the germline ends. The CDR3 is made up of 11 amino acids. DNA of the CDR3: TGTGCCAGCAGTGGTAACTATGGCTACACCTTC. Encoded protein: CASSGNYGYTF.

This clone showed up just a few times. The V gene is TRBV27, the J gene TRBJ2-6; D ambiguous. Per germline, CDR1 MNHEY and CDR2 SMNVEV (reference sequence). The V and J ends lost 4 bases and 0 bases respectively, with 4 bases between them. The CDR3 contains 14 residues. CDR3 residues: CASSSVSGANVLTF. DNA of the CDR3: TGTGCCAGCAGTTCTGTCTCTGGGGCCAACGTCCTGACTTTC.